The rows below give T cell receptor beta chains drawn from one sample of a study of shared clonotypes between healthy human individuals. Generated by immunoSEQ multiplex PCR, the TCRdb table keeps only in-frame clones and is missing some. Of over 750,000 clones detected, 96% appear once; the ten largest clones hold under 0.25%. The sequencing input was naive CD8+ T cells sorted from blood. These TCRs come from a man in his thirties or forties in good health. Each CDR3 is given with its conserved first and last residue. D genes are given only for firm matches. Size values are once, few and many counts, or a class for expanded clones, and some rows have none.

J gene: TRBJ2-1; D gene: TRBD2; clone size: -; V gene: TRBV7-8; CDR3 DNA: TGTGCCAGCAGCTTATTCAGCGGGAGAAACAATGAGCAGTTCTTC; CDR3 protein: CASSLFSGRNNEQFF
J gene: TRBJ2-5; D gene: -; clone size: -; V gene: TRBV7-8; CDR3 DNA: TGTGCCAGCAGCTTAGAGGGGGGGAAAGAGACCCAGTACTTC; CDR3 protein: CASSLEGGKETQYF
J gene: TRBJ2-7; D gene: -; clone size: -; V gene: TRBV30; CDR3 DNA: TGTGCCTGGGGAACCGGGGTCGGAGGAGAGCAGTACTTC; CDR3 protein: CAWGTGVGGEQYF
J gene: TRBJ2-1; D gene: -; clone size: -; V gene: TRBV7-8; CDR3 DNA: TGTGCCAGCAGCTTTCGGGACAATGAGCAGTTCTTC; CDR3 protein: CASSFRDNEQFF
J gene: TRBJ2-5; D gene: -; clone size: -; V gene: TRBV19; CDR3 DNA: TGTGCCAGTAGAAATCGGGACTCTACAGAGACCCAGTACTTC; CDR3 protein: CASRNRDSTETQYF
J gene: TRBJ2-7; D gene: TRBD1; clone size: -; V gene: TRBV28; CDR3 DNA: TGTGCCAGCAGTCGAATTGGGACAGGGGGCTGGAACGAGCAGTACTTC; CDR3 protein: CASSRIGTGGWNEQYF
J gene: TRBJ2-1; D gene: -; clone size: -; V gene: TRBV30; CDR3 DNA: TGTGCCTGGACTACGGGGTACTACAATGAGCAGTTCTTC; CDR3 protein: CAWTTGYYNEQFF
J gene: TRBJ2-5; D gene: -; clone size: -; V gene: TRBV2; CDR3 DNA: TGTGCCAGCAGTGATGGGCCCCCGACAGATCGGGCGTCCCAGTACTTC; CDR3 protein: CASSDGPPTDRASQYF
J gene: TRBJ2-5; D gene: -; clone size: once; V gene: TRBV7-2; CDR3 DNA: TGTGCCAGCAGCAGGACCGGGGAGACCCAGTACTTC; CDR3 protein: CASSRTGETQYF
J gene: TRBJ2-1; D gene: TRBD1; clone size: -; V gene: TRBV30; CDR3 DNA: TGCGCCTGGAGTGAGGGACAGGGGTACAATGAGCAGTTCTTC; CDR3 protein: CAWSEGQGYNEQFF
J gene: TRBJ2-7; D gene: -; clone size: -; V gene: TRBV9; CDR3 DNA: TGTGCCAGCAGCGTAGCCCCGGTCCAGGGAGCCTACGAGCAGTACTTC; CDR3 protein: CASSVAPVQGAYEQYF
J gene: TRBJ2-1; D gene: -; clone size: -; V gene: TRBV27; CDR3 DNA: TGTGCCAGCAGTTTATTAAGAGGCAATGAGCAGTTCTTC; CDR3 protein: CASSLLRGNEQFF
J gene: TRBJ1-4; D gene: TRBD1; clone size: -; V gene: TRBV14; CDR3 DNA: TGTGCCAGCAGCGAGTTGACAGGGGATTTTAATGAAAAACTGTTTTTT; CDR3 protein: CASSELTGDFNEKLFF
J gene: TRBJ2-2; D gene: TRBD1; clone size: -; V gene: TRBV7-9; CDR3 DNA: TGTGCCAGCAGCTTGCAGGGGGCGAACACCGGGGAGCTGTTTTTT; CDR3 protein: CASSLQGANTGELFF
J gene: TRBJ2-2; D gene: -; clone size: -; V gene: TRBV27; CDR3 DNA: TGTGCCAGCAGGGGTGGCACCGGGGAGCTGTTTTTT; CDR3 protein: CASRGGTGELFF
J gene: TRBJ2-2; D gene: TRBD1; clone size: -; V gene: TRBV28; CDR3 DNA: TGTGCCAGCAGTTCCCGAGAGACAGGGGCACTTAGCACCGGGGAGCTGTTTTTT; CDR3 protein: CASSSRETGALSTGELFF
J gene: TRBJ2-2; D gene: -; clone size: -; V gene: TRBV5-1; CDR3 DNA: TGCGCCAGCAGCTTGGCAGCGAACACCGGGGAGCTGTTTTTT; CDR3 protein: CASSLAANTGELFF
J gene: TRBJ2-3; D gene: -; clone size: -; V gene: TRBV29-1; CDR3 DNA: TGCAGTTCCACCACAGATACGCAGTATTTT; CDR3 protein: CSSTTDTQYF
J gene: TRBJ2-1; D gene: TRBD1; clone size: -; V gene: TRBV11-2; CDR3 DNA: TGTGCCAGCAGCTCCCTCAGGGGGTACAATGAGCAGTTCTTC; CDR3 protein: CASSSLRGYNEQFF
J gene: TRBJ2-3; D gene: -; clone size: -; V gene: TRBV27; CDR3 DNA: TGTGCCAGCAGTTTGGGGGTTTTAGATACGCAGTATTTT; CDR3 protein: CASSLGVLDTQYF
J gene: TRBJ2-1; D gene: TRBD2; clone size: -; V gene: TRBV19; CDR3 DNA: TGTGCCAGTAGTATCCTAGCGGGAGTTGAGCAGTTCTTC; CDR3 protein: CASSILAGVEQFF
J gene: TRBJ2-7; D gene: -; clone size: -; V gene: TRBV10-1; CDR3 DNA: TGCGCCAGCAGTGATTCAGGGATCGGGTACGAGCAGTACTTC; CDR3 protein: CASSDSGIGYEQYF
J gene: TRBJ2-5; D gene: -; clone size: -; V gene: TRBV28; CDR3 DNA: TGTGCCAGCAGTCGGCGTGGGTGGGAGACCCAGTACTTC; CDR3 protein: CASSRRGWETQYF
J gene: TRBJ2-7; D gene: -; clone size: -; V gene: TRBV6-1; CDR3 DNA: TGTGCCAGCAGCGAACCGGGATACCAGTACGAGCAGTACTTC; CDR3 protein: CASSEPGYQYEQYF
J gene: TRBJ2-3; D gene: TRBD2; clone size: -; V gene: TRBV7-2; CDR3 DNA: TGTGCCAGCAGCTCACCGGGAGGACCCAGGTCAGATACGCAGTATTTT; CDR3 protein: CASSSPGGPRSDTQYF
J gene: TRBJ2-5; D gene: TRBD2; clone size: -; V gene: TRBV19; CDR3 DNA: TGTGCCAGTAGCGCCCTAGCGGAGCGGTGGGAGACCCAGTACTTC; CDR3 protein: CASSALAERWETQYF
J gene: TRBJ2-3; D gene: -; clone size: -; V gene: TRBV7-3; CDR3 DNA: TGTGCCAGCAGCCAAGGAACAGGAAACACAGATACGCAGTATTTT; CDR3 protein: CASSQGTGNTDTQYF
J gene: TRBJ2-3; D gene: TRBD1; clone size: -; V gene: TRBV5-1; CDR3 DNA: TGCGCCAGCAGCTCCGGGACAGGGGACACAGATACGCAGTATTTT; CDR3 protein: CASSSGTGDTDTQYF
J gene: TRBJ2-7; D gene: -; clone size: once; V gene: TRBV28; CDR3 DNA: TGTGCCAGCAGTTCGACGGCTAGTTGGAGCGAGCAGTACTTC; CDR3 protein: CASSSTASWSEQYF
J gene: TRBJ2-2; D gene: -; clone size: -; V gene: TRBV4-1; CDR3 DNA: TGCGCCAGCAGCCAAGAACTCGCGGGGTTGAACACCGGGGAGCTGTTTTTT; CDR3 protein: CASSQELAGLNTGELFF
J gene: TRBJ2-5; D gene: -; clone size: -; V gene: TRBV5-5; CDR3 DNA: TGTGCCAGCAGCTTAACAGGTTTGGGGGGGCAGACCCAGTACTTC; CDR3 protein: CASSLTGLGGQTQYF
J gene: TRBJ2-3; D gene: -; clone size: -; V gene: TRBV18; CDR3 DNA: TGTGCCAGCTCACGAAATATATACCAGACAGAGAGCACAGATACGCAGTATTTT; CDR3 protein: CASSRNIYQTESTDTQYF
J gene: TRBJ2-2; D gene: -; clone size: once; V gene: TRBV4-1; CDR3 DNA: TGCGCCAGCAGCCAAGTTGGAGGGATGGCCGGGGAGCTGTTTTTT; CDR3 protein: CASSQVGGMAGELFF
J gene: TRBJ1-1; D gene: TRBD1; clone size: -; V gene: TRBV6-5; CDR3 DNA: TGTGCCAGCAGTCTAACAGGGGCGGAGGGCACTGAAGCTTTCTTT; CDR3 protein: CASSLTGAEGTEAFF
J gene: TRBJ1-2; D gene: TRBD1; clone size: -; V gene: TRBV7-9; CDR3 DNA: TGTGCCAGCAGCCAGAGAGACAGGGGACCTTATGGCTACACCTTC; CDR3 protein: CASSQRDRGPYGYTF
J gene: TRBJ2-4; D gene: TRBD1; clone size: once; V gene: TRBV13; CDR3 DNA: TGTGCCAGCAGCTTGCGACAGGGGCGCCCTGACATTCAGTACTTC; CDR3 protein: CASSLRQGRPDIQYF
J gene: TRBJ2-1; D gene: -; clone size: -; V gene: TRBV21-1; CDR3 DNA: TGTGCCAGCAGCAAAACAGGGGGCTTCTACAATGAGCAGTTCTTC; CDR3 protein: CASSKTGGFYNEQFF
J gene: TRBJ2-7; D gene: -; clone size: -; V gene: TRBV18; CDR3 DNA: TGTGCCAGCTCACCCCCAGACTCCGGTTCCTACGAGCAGTACTTC; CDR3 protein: CASSPPDSGSYEQYF
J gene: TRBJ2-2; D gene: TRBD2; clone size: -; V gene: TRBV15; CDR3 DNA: TGTGCCACCAGCCTTAAGCGGGAGATCGGCGGGGAGCTGTTTTTT; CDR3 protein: CATSLKREIGGELFF
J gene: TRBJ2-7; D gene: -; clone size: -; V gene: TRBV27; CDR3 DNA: TGTGCCAGCACCGGGGGACAAAAACAACTCTACGAGCAGTACTTC; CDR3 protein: CASTGGQKQLYEQYF
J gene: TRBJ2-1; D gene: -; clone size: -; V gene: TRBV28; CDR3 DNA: TGTGCCAGCAGCGGGCAACCGGGAAAGTACAACAATGAGCAGTTCTTC; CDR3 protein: CASSGQPGKYNNEQFF
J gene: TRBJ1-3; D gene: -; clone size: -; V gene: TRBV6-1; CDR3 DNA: TGTGCCAGCAGTGAAATCGTGGTCTGGGGAAACACCATATATTTT; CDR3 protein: CASSEIVVWGNTIYF
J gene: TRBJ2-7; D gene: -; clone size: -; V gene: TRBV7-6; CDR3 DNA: TGTGCCAGCAGCCCTGGGGCCGCCGGCTACGAGCAGTACTTC; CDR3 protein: CASSPGAAGYEQYF
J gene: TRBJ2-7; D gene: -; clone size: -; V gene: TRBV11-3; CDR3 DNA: TGTGCCAGCAGCACGGTCGAAGGTTCGGACGAGCAGTACTTC; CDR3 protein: CASSTVEGSDEQYF
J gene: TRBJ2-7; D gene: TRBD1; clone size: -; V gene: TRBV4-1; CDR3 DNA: TGCGCCAGCAGCCACCCCGGGACAGGGGACGCGGAGCAGTACTTC; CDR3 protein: CASSHPGTGDAEQYF
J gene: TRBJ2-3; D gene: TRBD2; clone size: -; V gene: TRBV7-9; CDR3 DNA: TGTGCCAGCAGCTTAGTGCTAGCGGGAGGTCCAGATACGCAGTATTTT; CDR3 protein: CASSLVLAGGPDTQYF
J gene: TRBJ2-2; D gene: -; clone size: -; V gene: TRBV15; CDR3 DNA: TGTGCCACCAGCAGAGATCGTGGGGCCACGAACACCGGGGAGCTGTTTTTT; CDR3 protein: CATSRDRGATNTGELFF
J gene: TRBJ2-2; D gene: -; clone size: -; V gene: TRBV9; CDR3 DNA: TGTGCCAGCGGGACTCGGGGCAGACCGAACACCGGGGAGCTGTTTTTT; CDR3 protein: CASGTRGRPNTGELFF
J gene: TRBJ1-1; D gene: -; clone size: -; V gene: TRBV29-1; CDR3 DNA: TGCAGCGTTGAAGATGACCGGCGATGGGCTTTCTTT; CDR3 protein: CSVEDDRRWAFF
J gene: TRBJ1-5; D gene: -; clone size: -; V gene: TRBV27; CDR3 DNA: TGTGCCAGCTCGAGGGGGGATAGCAATCAGCCCCAGCATTTT; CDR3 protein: CASSRGDSNQPQHF
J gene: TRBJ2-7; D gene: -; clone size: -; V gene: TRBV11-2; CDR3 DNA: TGTGCCAGCAGCTTAACGACAGGCTACGAGCAGTACTTC; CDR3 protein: CASSLTTGYEQYF